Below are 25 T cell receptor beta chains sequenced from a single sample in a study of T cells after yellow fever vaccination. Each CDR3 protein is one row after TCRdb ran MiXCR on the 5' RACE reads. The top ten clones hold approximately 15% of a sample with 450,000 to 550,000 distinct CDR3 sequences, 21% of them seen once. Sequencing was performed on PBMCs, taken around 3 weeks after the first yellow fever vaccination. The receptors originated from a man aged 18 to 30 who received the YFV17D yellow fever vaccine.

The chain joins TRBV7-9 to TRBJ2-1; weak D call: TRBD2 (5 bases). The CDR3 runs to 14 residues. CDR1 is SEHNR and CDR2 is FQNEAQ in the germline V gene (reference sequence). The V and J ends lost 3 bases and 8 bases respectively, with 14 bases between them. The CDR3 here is CASSFDPEGDEQFF. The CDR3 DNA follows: TGTGCCAGCAGCTTCGATCCCGAGGGCGATGAGCAGTTCTTC. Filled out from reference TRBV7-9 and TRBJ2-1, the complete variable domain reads DTGVSQNPRHKITKRGQNVTFRCDPISEHNRLYWYRQTLGQGPEFLTYFQNEAQLEKSRLLSDRFSAERPKGSFSTLEIQRTEQGDSAMYLCASSFDPEGDEQFFGPGTRLTVL.

The CDR3 loop reads CASSLTSGGAEDTQYF. DNA of the CDR3: TGTGCCAGCAGCTTGACTAGCGGGGGGGCAGAGGATACGCAGTATTTT. This chain joins TRBV6-5 and TRBJ2-3; 14 nucleotides match TRBD2. The CDR3 has 16 amino acids. The V segment lost 6 bases and the J segment 6 bases; nucleotides outside the gene matches: 8. The V gene's germline CDR1 is MNHEY and CDR2 SVGAGI.

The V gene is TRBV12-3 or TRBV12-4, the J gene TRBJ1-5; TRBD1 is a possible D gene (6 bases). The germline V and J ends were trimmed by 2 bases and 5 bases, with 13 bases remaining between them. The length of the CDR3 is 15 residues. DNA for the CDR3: TGTGCCAGCAGTTTATGGGGGGCAGGGGATCAGCCCCAGCATTTT. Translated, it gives CASSLWGAGDQPQHF.

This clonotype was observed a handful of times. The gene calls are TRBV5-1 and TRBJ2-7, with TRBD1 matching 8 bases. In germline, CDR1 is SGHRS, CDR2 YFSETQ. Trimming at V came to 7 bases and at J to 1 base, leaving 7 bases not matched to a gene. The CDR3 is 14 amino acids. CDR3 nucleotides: TGCGCCAGCGGACAGGGCTTTACATCCTACGAGCAGTACTTC. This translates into CASGQGFTSYEQYF.

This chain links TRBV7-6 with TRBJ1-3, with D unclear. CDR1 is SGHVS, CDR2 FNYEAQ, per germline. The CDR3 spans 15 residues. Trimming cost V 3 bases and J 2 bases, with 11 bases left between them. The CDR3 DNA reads TGTGCCAGCAGCTTGACGTCGGGGACTGGAAACACCATATATTTT. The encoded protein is CASSLTSGTGNTIYF.

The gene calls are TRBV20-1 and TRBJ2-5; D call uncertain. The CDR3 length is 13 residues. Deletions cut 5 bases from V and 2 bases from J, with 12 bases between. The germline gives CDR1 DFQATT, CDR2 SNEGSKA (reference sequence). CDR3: CSARGFSQETQYF. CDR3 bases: TGCAGTGCTCGTGGTTTTTCACAAGAGACCCAGTACTTC.

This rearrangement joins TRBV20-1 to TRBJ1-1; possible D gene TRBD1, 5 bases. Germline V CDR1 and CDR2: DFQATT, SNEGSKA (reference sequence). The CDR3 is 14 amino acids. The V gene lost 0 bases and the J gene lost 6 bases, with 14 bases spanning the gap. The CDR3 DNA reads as TGCAGTGCTAGAGATCGGATCGGGGCACCTGAAGCTTTCTTT. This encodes CSARDRIGAPEAFF.

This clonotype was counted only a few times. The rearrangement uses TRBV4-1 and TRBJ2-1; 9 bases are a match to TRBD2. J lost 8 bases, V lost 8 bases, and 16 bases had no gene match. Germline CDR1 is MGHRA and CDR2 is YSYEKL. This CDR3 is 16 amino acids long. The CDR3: CASFFTWTSVGDEQFF. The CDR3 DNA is TGCGCCAGCTTTTTCACGTGGACTAGCGTCGGGGATGAGCAGTTCTTC.

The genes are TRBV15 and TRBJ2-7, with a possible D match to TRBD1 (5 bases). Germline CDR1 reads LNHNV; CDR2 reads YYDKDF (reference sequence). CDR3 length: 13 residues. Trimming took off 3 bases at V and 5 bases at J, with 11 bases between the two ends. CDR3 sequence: CATSSVGRHEQYF. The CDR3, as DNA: TGTGCCACCAGCAGTGTGGGGCGACACGAGCAGTACTTC.

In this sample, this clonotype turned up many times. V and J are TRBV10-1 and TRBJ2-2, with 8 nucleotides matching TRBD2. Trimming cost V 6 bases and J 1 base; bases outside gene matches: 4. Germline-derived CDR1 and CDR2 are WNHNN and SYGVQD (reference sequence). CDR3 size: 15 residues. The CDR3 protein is CASRPGGVNTGELFF. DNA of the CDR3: TGCGCCAGCAGGCCCGGGGGGGTGAACACCGGGGAGCTGTTTTTT.

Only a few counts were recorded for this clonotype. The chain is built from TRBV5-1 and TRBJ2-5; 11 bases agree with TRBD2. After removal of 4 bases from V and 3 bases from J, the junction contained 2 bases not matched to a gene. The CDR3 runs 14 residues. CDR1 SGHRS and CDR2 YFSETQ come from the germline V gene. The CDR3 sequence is CASSGGLAEETQYF. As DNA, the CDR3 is TGCGCCAGCAGCGGGGGACTAGCGGAAGAGACCCAGTACTTC. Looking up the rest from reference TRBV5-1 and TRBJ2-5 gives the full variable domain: KAGVTQTPRYLIKTRGQQVTLSCSPISGHRSVSWYQQTPGQGLQFLFEYFSETQRNKGNFPGRFSGRQFSNSRSEMNVSTLELGDSALYLCASSGGLAEETQYFGPGTRLLVL.

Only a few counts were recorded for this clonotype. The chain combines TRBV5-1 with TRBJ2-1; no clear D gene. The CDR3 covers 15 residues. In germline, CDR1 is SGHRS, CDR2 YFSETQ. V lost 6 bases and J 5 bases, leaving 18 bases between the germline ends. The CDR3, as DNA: TGCGCCAGCACCAAGTCCCCTGGTGGGGACAATGAGCAGTTCTTC. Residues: CASTKSPGGDNEQFF.

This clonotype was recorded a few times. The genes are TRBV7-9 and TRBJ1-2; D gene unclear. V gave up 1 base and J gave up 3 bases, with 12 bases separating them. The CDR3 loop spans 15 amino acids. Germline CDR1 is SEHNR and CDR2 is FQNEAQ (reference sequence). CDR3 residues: CASSLVWALDYGYTF. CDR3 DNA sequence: TGTGCCAGCAGCTTAGTCTGGGCTTTGGACTATGGCTACACCTTC.

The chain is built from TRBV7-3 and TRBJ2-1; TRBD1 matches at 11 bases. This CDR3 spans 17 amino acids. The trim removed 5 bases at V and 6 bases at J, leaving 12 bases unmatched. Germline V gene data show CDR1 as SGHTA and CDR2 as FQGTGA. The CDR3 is CASSAGQGAPLRNEQFF. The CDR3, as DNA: TGTGCCAGCAGCGCTGGACAGGGGGCGCCTCTCCGCAATGAGCAGTTCTTC.

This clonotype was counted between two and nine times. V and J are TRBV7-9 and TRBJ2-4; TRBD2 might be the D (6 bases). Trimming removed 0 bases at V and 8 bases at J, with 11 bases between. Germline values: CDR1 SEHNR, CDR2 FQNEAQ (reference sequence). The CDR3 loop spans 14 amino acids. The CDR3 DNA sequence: TGTGCCAGCAGCTTAGCAATGGGAGGTCACATTCAGTACTTC. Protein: CASSLAMGGHIQYF.

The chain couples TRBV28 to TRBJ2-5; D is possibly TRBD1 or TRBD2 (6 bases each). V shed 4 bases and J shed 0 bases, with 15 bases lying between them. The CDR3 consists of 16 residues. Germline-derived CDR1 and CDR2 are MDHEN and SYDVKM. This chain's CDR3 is CASSSLRGAYQETQYF. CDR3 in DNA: TGTGCCAGCAGTTCCCTGAGGGGGGCCTACCAAGAGACCCAGTACTTC.

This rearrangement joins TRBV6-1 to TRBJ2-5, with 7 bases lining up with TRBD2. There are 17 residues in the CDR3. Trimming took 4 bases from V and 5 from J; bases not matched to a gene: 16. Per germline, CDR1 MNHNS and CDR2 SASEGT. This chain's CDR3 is CASSARSGLEIWETQYF. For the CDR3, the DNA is TGTGCCAGCAGTGCCCGGTCCGGACTAGAGATCTGGGAGACCCAGTACTTC.

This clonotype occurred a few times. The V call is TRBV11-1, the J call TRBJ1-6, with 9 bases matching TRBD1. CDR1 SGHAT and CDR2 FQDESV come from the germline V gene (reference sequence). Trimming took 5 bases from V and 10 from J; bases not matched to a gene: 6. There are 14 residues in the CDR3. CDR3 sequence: CASSPGTGPSPLHF. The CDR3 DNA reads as TGTGCCAGCAGCCCCGGGACAGGGCCCTCACCCCTCCACTTT. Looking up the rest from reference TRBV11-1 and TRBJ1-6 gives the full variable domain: EAEVAQSPRYKITEKSQAVAFWCDPISGHATLYWYRQILGQGPELLVQFQDESVVDDSQLPKDRFSAERLKGVDSTLKIQPAELGDSAMYLCASSPGTGPSPLHFGNGTRLTVT.

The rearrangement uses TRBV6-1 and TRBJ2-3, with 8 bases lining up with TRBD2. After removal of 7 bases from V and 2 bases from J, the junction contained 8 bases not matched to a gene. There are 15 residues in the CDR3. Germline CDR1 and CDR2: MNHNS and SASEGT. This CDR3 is CASMGAGDYTDTQYF. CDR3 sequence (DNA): TGTGCCAGCATGGGAGCGGGGGACTACACAGATACGCAGTATTTT.

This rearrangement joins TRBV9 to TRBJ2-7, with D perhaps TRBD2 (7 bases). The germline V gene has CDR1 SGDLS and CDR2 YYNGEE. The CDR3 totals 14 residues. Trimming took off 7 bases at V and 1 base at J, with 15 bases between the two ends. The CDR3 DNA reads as TGTGCCAGCGGCGGGGGAAGGGGGTCCTACGAGCAGTACTTC. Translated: CASGGGRGSYEQYF.

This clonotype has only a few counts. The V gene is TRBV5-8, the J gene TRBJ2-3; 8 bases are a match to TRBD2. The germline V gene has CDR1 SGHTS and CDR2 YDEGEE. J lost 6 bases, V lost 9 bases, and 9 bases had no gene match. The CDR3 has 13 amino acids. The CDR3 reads CATAGGSEDTQYF. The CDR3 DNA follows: TGTGCCACGGCGGGGGGCTCAGAGGATACGCAGTATTTT.

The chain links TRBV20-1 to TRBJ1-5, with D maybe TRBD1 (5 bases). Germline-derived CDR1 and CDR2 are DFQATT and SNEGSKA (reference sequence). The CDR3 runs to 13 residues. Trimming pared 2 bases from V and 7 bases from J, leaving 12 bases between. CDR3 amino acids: CSARLAGGQPQHF. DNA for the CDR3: TGCAGTGCTAGACTAGCGGGGGGGCAGCCCCAGCATTTT.

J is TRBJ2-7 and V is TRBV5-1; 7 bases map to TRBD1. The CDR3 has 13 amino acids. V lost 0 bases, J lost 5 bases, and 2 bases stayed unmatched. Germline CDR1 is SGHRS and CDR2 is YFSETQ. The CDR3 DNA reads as TGCGCCAGCAGCTTGGGACAGGGCCACGAGCAGTACGTC. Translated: CASSLGQGHEQYV.

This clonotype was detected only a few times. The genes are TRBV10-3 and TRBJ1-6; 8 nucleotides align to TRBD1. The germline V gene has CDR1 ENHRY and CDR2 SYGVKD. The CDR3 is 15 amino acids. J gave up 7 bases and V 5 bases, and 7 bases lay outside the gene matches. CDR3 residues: CAISPATGVNSPLHF. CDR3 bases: TGTGCCATCAGTCCGGCGACAGGGGTAAATTCACCCCTCCACTTT.

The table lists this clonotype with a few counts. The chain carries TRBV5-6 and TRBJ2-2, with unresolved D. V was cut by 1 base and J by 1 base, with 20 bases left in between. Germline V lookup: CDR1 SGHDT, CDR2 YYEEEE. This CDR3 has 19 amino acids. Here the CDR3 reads CASSLFNQNAKRNTGELFF. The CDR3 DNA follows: TGTGCCAGCAGCTTGTTCAACCAGAACGCGAAAAGGAACACCGGGGAGCTGTTTTTT.